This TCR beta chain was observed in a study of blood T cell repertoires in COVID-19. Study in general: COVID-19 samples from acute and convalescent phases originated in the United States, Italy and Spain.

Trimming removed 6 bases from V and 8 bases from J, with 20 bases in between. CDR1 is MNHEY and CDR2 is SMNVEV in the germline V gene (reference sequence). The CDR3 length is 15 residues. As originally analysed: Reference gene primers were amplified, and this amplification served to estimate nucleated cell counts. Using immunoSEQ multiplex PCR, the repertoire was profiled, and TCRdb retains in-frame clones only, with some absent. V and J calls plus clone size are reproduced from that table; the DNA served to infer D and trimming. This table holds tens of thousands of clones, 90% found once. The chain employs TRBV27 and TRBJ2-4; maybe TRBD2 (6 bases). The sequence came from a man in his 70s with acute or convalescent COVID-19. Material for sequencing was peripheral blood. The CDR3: CASRRTGDLGYIQYF. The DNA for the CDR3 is TGTGCCAGCAGACGCACGGGGGACCTGGGGTACATTCAGTACTTC.